This T cell receptor (beta chain) was sequenced for a study of CXCR3-negative and CXCR3-positive naive CD8 T cells. UMI-labeled 5' RACE yielded the TRB cDNA libraries. Reanalyzing the 5' RACE reads, TCRdb keeps one entry per CDR3 protein, without DNA. The sample data list approximately 52,000 distinct CDR3 sequences. CDR3 length: 13 amino acids. From germline, CDR1 is LGHNT and CDR2 FRNRAP. The source material was memory CD8+ T cells from blood. The TCR originated in a human donor in good health. Some clones in this sample may be carry-over from other donors' samples. The rearrangement links TRBV12-5 to TRBJ1-2; TCRdb gives TRBD1 as the D gene, but with no DNA this cannot be confirmed. Here the CDR3 reads CASGPGAGYGYTF.